This T cell receptor (beta chain) was found in a study of cytomegalovirus exposure and HLA in healthy donors. Broader study findings: HLA restriction was apparent for most CMV-associated TCR beta chains in a later analysis. The records held CMV serostatus as the only immune exposure information. Per a later analysis, 15,000 to 20,000 TCR beta sequences showed association with HLA alleles at 0.05 false discovery rate.

The primer mix had 60 Vbeta and 13 Jbeta primers. The data were produced by immunoSEQ multiplex PCR, yet TCRdb's version contains in-frame clones alone and is incomplete. The repertoire holds 150,000 to 200,000 clones, with about four fifths as singletons. Healthy people donating bone marrow made up the donors. With regard to this clone: Its antigen is not known.

This TCR derives from a man in his fifties in good health and CMV-seropositive. Sequencing was performed on PBMCs.

The CDR3 DNA reads as TGCGCCAGCAGCTCCCACGATAACTTGCCGGAAAAACTGTTTTTT. Encoded protein: CASSSHDNLPEKLFF. V gene TRBV5-1 combines with J gene TRBJ1-4, with D unclear. Germline CDR1 reads SGHRS; CDR2 reads YFSETQ. Trimming shortened V by 3 bases and J by 8 bases, and 17 bases separated the two germline ends. The CDR3 consists of 15 residues.